A selection of T cell receptor beta chains follows, all from one sample in a study of blood T cell repertoires in COVID-19. This table comes from immunoSEQ multiplex PCR, and its TCRdb copy is limited to in-frame clones, with some not included. The repertoire holds under 400,000 clones, approximately 87% seen once, with less than 2.5% in the top ten. The sample consisted of PBMCs or T cells enriched from blood (not recorded which). The receptors here all came from a man between 35 and 55 years old in a cohort exposed to, infected with or recovered from COVID-19 (not recorded which). Both conserved end residues are part of each CDR3. A D gene is named only where the DNA matches it firmly. A clone size is listed for some rows: how often the clone was seen (once, few, many), or a class if it is expanded.

TRBV7-9	TRBD1	TRBJ1-2	many	CASSGNTGDGYTF	TGTGCCAGCAGCGGAAACACAGGGGATGGCTACACCTTC
TRBV7-2	TRBD1	TRBJ1-5	NA	CASSLSQQGYGQPQHF	TGTGCCAGCAGCTTAAGTCAACAGGGGTACGGACAGCCCCAGCATTTT
TRBV20-1	NA	TRBJ2-1	NA	CSASGGVYNEQFF	TGCAGTGCTAGTGGCGGGGTCTACAATGAGCAGTTCTTC
TRBV5-1	NA	TRBJ1-2	NA	CASSSDSYGYTF	TGCGCCAGCAGCTCGGACTCCTATGGCTACACCTTC
TRBV9	TRBD1	TRBJ1-1	few	CASSSRDRELIF	TGTGCCAGCAGCTCCCGGGACAGGGAATTGATCTTT
TRBV3-1/TRBV3-2	TRBD2	TRBJ2-1	once	CASRRAGGYNEQFF	TGTGCCAGCCGTCGGGCGGGAGGGTACAATGAGCAGTTCTTC
TRBV5-8	TRBD1	TRBJ2-7	NA	CASSSRDSAHEQYF	TGTGCCAGCAGCTCCCGGGACAGTGCCCACGAGCAGTACTTC
TRBV24-1	TRBD1	TRBJ2-1	NA	CATGTGVYNEQFF	TGTGCCACCGGGACAGGGGTATACAATGAGCAGTTCTTC
TRBV27	TRBD1	TRBJ2-7	NA	CASKPTGVNEQYF	TGTGCCAGCAAACCCACAGGGGTCAACGAGCAGTACTTC
TRBV10-1	NA	TRBJ2-7	NA	CASSDSGGVIYEQYF	TGCGCCAGCAGTGATTCGGGGGGCGTTATCTACGAGCAGTACTTC
TRBV19	NA	TRBJ1-1	NA	CASKREGVNTEAFF	TGTGCCAGTAAACGGGAGGGGGTGAACACTGAAGCTTTCTTT
TRBV29-1	TRBD2	TRBJ2-1	once	CSTGGGRARNEQFF	TGCAGCACTGGGGGCGGGAGGGCGAGGAATGAGCAGTTCTTC
TRBV19	NA	TRBJ2-1	NA	CASSIWPRDNEQFF	TGTGCCAGTAGTATCTGGCCCCGGGACAATGAGCAGTTCTTC
TRBV19	NA	TRBJ2-3	once	CASSAQKGVDTQYF	TGTGCCAGTAGTGCGCAGAAGGGGGTGGATACGCAGTATTTT
TRBV2	NA	TRBJ1-5	NA	CASSEVSGGQPQHF	TGTGCCAGCAGTGAGGTGTCTGGAGGACAGCCCCAGCATTTT
TRBV11-2	TRBD1	TRBJ2-1	NA	CASRLNLGAGGKDEQFF	TGTGCCAGCAGACTCAATTTGGGGGCAGGGGGCAAGGATGAGCAGTTCTTC
TRBV7-2	TRBD1	TRBJ1-3	once	CASRSGTGGNTIYF	TGTGCCAGCAGAAGCGGGACAGGGGGGAACACCATATATTTT
TRBV6-4	TRBD2	TRBJ2-1	NA	CASSDSLAGDASEQFF	TGTGCCAGCAGTGACTCTCTAGCGGGAGACGCAAGTGAGCAGTTCTTC
TRBV12-3/TRBV12-4	TRBD1	TRBJ2-7	NA	CASRRQGSYEQYF	TGTGCCAGCAGGAGACAGGGGTCCTACGAGCAGTACTTC
TRBV11-1	NA	TRBJ2-7	NA	CASSQEGNSYEQYF	TGTGCCAGCAGCCAAGAGGGTAACTCCTACGAGCAGTACTTC
TRBV3-1/TRBV3-2	NA	TRBJ2-7	NA	CASSLSGRKNEQYF	TGTGCCAGCAGCCTGTCGGGGAGGAAGAACGAGCAGTACTTC
TRBV18	NA	TRBJ1-1	NA	CASCAWQDTEAFF	TGTGCCAGCTGCGCCTGGCAGGACACTGAAGCTTTCTTT
TRBV30	TRBD2	TRBJ2-7	once	CAWSVPSGRAMYEQYF	TGTGCCTGGAGTGTACCCAGCGGGAGGGCTATGTACGAGCAGTACTTC
TRBV19	TRBD1	TRBJ1-2	NA	CASRDRGPYGYTF	TGTGCCAGCCGGGACAGGGGGCCCTATGGCTACACCTTC
TRBV5-5	TRBD1	TRBJ1-6	few	CASSQQTGGTPLHF	TGTGCCAGCAGTCAGCAGACAGGGGGAACACCCCTCCACTTT
TRBV6-6	NA	TRBJ2-7	NA	CASSYSGQLSYEQYF	TGTGCCAGCAGTTACTCTGGACAGCTCTCCTACGAGCAGTACTTC
TRBV2	NA	TRBJ2-5	NA	CASSEASVQETQYF	TGTGCCAGCAGTGAAGCTAGCGTACAAGAGACCCAGTACTTC
TRBV5-5	TRBD1	TRBJ1-4	NA	CASSRTGELHEKLFF	TGTGCCAGCAGCCGGACAGGGGAACTTCATGAAAAACTGTTTTTT
TRBV5-8	TRBD1	TRBJ1-3	once	CASRGQGANTIYF	TGTGCCAGCAGGGGACAGGGGGCAAACACCATATATTTT
TRBV5-1	NA	TRBJ2-1	NA	CARSWEGGAGNNEQFF	TGCGCCCGCAGCTGGGAGGGGGGCGCGGGGAACAATGAGCAGTTCTTC
TRBV19	TRBD2	TRBJ2-5	NA	CASSIGPGRGAYPRETQYF	TGTGCCAGTAGTATAGGGCCGGGGAGGGGAGCATACCCTCGAGAGACCCAGTACTTC
TRBV3-1/TRBV3-2	TRBD2	TRBJ2-1	NA	CASSQVGLAGSSYNEQFF	TGTGCCAGCAGCCAAGTAGGGCTAGCGGGGAGCTCCTACAATGAGCAGTTCTTC
TRBV7-2	NA	TRBJ2-5	NA	CASSLNFQETQYF	TGTGCCAGCAGCTTGAACTTCCAAGAGACCCAGTACTTC
TRBV19	NA	TRBJ1-2	NA	CASNGGQPLSNYGYTF	TGTGCCAGTAACGGTGGACAACCCTTATCTAACTATGGCTACACCTTC
TRBV7-2	NA	TRBJ2-2	NA	CASSFWQIATRGELFF	TGTGCCAGCAGCTTCTGGCAGATTGCGACTAGGGGGGAGCTGTTTTTT
TRBV5-1	NA	TRBJ2-2	NA	CASSFLPGPGELFF	TGCGCCAGCAGCTTTTTACCCGGTCCCGGGGAGCTGTTTTTT
TRBV5-1	TRBD1	TRBJ2-4	few	CASSLQQGTKNIQYF	TGCGCCAGCAGCTTACAACAGGGGACCAAAAACATTCAGTACTTC
TRBV6-6	TRBD2	TRBJ2-2	NA	CASRATSAGELFF	TGTGCCAGCAGGGCGACTAGCGCCGGGGAGCTGTTTTTT
TRBV14	TRBD1	TRBJ2-1	NA	CASSQQRTGGYNEQFF	TGTGCCAGCAGCCAACAACGGACAGGGGGCTACAATGAGCAGTTCTTC
TRBV6-5	TRBD1	TRBJ1-5	NA	CASRVDRGGYQPQHF	TGTGCCAGCAGGGTCGACAGGGGTGGTTATCAGCCCCAGCATTTT
TRBV2	NA	TRBJ1-5	NA	CASSWSGLNQPQHF	TGTGCCAGCAGTTGGTCAGGGCTCAATCAGCCCCAGCATTTT
TRBV10-1	TRBD1	TRBJ1-1	once	CASSEGQGTRRAFF	TGCGCCAGCAGTGAGGGACAGGGAACCCGGCGAGCTTTCTTT
TRBV5-1	TRBD2	TRBJ2-3	NA	CASSDGTSGSTDTQYF	TGCGCCAGCAGCGACGGAACTAGCGGGAGCACAGATACGCAGTATTTT
TRBV6-5	NA	TRBJ2-2	NA	CASRRDSNTGELFF	TGTGCCAGCAGGCGGGACAGCAACACCGGGGAGCTGTTTTTT
TRBV7-6	TRBD1	TRBJ1-4	NA	CASTKGAAFGEKLFF	TGTGCCAGCACCAAGGGGGCTGCTTTTGGCGAAAAACTGTTTTTT
TRBV7-2	TRBD2	TRBJ2-6	NA	CASSRDLAGGLGANVLTF	TGTGCCAGCAGCCGGGATCTAGCGGGAGGTTTGGGGGCCAACGTCCTGACTTTC
TRBV20-1	TRBD2	TRBJ2-1	NA	CSASMTSGKGGPFF	TGCAGTGCTAGTATGACTAGCGGGAAAGGGGGGCCGTTCTTC
TRBV6-5	TRBD1	TRBJ1-6	once	CASRPDRGENSPLHF	TGTGCCAGCAGGCCAGACAGGGGGGAAAATTCACCCCTCCACTTT
TRBV18	TRBD2	TRBJ2-7	NA	CASSLLAGTSGSYEQYF	TGTGCCAGCTCGCTGCTAGCCGGGACTAGCGGCTCCTACGAGCAGTACTTC
TRBV28	NA	TRBJ2-2	NA	CASSPWGTSNTGELFF	TGTGCCAGCAGTCCATGGGGGACTTCGAACACCGGGGAGCTGTTTTTT
TRBV5-1	NA	TRBJ2-1	once	CASSLVGEPHEEQFF	TGCGCCAGCAGCTTGGTAGGGGAACCGCACGAGGAGCAGTTCTTC
TRBV7-9	NA	TRBJ1-1	NA	CASSLVMAVSPEAFF	TGTGCCAGCAGCTTAGTTATGGCAGTAAGTCCTGAAGCTTTCTTT
TRBV2	TRBD2	TRBJ2-2	once	CASSSRLAGGTGELFF	TGTGCCAGCAGTTCACGACTAGCGGGAGGCACCGGGGAGCTGTTTTTT